Listed below are T cell receptor beta chains from one sample, sequenced in a study of identifying expanded T cells in peripheral blood. Sequencing used immunoSEQ multiplex PCR; TCRdb keeps in-frame clones, though not all of them. The sample holds 90,000 to 100,000 clones; 88% are singletons and the top ten take about 3.9%. The sequenced material came from blood. The origin of the receptors is a person aged 18-70 years in good health. The CDR3 runs from the conserved cysteine through the conserved F or W. D genes are given only for firm matches. Only part of the rows carry a size: once, few, many, or a class if the clone is expanded.

j_gene,abundance,d_gene,v_gene,CDR3nt,CDR3aa
TRBJ1-1,.,.,TRBV5-1,TGCGCCAGCAGCTCCGGGAGCACTGAAGCTTTCTTT,CASSSGSTEAFF
TRBJ2-1,once,TRBD2,TRBV7-2,TGTGCCAGCAGCTTAGTGACTAGCAATAATGAGCAGTTCTTC,CASSLVTSNNEQFF
TRBJ1-2,.,.,TRBV28,TGTGCCAGCAGCGCGACACTTGGCTACACCTTC,CASSATLGYTF
TRBJ2-7,.,.,TRBV29-1,TGCAGCGTGGGGACTCGAAGCTCCGAGCAGTACTTC,CSVGTRSSEQYF
TRBJ1-2,few,.,TRBV13,TGTGCCAGCAGCTTAGAGGGAGGCGGGAATAACTATGGCTACACCTTC,CASSLEGGGNNYGYTF
TRBJ1-3,.,TRBD1,TRBV5-4,TGTGCCAGCAGCTTGAACAGGGGCACCATATATTTT,CASSLNRGTIYF
TRBJ1-6,.,TRBD1,TRBV13,TGTGCCAGCAGCGTGGGACAGGAGGGTTCACCCCTCCACTTT,CASSVGQEGSPLHF
TRBJ2-7,.,TRBD1,TRBV27,TGTGCCAGCAGCAGACAGGGCCTTGTCTACGAGCAGTACTTC,CASSRQGLVYEQYF
TRBJ1-6,few,TRBD1,TRBV5-5,TGTGCCAGCAGTTCTGGGACAGGGGGATCACCCCTCCACTTT,CASSSGTGGSPLHF
TRBJ2-7,few,TRBD1,TRBV7-2,TGTGCCAGCAGCTTAGCCGACAGGGTCTACGAGCAGTACTTC,CASSLADRVYEQYF
TRBJ2-3,.,.,TRBV9,TGTGCCAGCAGCGTAGGGGGGCGGACAGATACGCAGTATTTT,CASSVGGRTDTQYF
TRBJ2-1,.,.,TRBV7-3,TGTGCCAGCAGCTCCACTAGCTTTAGCTCCTACAATGAGCAGTTCTTC,CASSSTSFSSYNEQFF
TRBJ2-3,.,TRBD2,TRBV5-5,TGTGCCAGCAGCCGGGGACTAGGCACAGATACGCAGTATTTT,CASSRGLGTDTQYF
TRBJ2-3,.,TRBD1,TRBV6-5,TGTGCCAGCAGCCTAAGGAACAGGGGGACAGATACGCAGTATTTT,CASSLRNRGTDTQYF
TRBJ1-4,.,TRBD1,TRBV2,TGTGCCAGCAGCGGGGGACAGACGAATGAAAAACTGTTTTTT,CASSGGQTNEKLFF
TRBJ2-7,.,TRBD1,TRBV7-2,TGTGCCAGCAGCTTAGCAGACAGGGGCCTCCACGAGCAGTACTTC,CASSLADRGLHEQYF
TRBJ1-1,.,.,TRBV11-2,TGTGCCAGCAGCTTGAAAACAGCTGAAGCTTTCTTT,CASSLKTAEAFF
TRBJ2-7,few,.,TRBV2,TGTGCCAGCATGGAGGGGGTTTGGCCGTACGAGCAGTACTTC,CASMEGVWPYEQYF
TRBJ1-2,.,.,TRBV7-2,TGTGCCAGCAGTCTAGCAGGCCCTAACTATGGCTACACCTTC,CASSLAGPNYGYTF
TRBJ1-1,once,.,TRBV5-1,TGCGCCAGCAGCTGGACACCAACGGGGACCACGATAGGGGCTTTCTTT,CASSWTPTGTTIGAFF
TRBJ1-2,.,.,TRBV15,TGTGCCACCAGCCCTGGGGAGGCCCCCCTCTATGGCTACACCTTC,CATSPGEAPLYGYTF
TRBJ1-1,.,.,TRBV13,TGTGCCAGCAGCTTAGGCGCAGGGATCACTGAAGCTTTCTTT,CASSLGAGITEAFF
TRBJ2-3,.,TRBD1,TRBV6-6,TGTGCCAGCAGTTCTCACCGGGACAGGGGACTCGGTACGCAGTATTTT,CASSSHRDRGLGTQYF
TRBJ2-3,.,.,TRBV7-8,TGTGCCAGCAGCTTAGCGGTCCTCACAGATACGCAGTATTTT,CASSLAVLTDTQYF
TRBJ2-7,once,.,TRBV6-1,TGTGCCAGCAGTCAGAAAACATACTACGAGCAGTACTTC,CASSQKTYYEQYF
TRBJ1-4,.,TRBD1,TRBV19,TGTGCCAGTAGTGGGACAGCAACTAATGAAAAACTGTTTTTT,CASSGTATNEKLFF
TRBJ1-5,.,TRBD1,TRBV2,TGTGCCAGCGGAGCGTTGGACAGGGTATCCCAGCCCCAGCATTTT,CASGALDRVSQPQHF
TRBJ2-1,.,.,TRBV4-3,TGCGCCAGCAGCCAAGGGGGGGCCCGGGTCCTTGATGAGCAGTTCTTC,CASSQGGARVLDEQFF
TRBJ1-2,.,TRBD1,TRBV5-4,TGTGCCAGCAGCGCCACAGGGGGCGCGTGGGGCTACACCTTC,CASSATGGAWGYTF
TRBJ1-4,.,TRBD1,TRBV10-2,TGCGCCAGCACCCCAGGGGGCAGGGAAAAACTGTTTTTT,CASTPGGREKLFF
TRBJ2-7,.,.,TRBV7-9,TGTGCCAGCAGCGACCGGGCGTCCTACGAGCAGTACTTC,CASSDRASYEQYF
TRBJ2-7,.,TRBD1,TRBV28,TGTGCCAGCAGTTTAGGGGACAGGGGGCTTGACGAGCAGTACTTC,CASSLGDRGLDEQYF
TRBJ2-7,.,TRBD1,TRBV25-1,TGTGCCAGCAGTGATCCTGCGATTGCGGGACAGGGGGCCCCCGAGCAGTACTTC,CASSDPAIAGQGAPEQYF
TRBJ1-2,.,TRBD1,TRBV4-1,TGCGCCAGCAGCCCACCGGGGAGGGGGCCTAACTATGGCTACACCTTC,CASSPPGRGPNYGYTF
TRBJ2-1,.,.,TRBV6-5,TGTGCCACCGTTGACGGGTGGAGTGAGCAGTTCTTC,CATVDGWSEQFF
TRBJ2-1,.,TRBD2,TRBV30,TGTGCCTGGAGGTCGTGGGGGACTAGCGGCTACAATGAGCAGTTCTTC,CAWRSWGTSGYNEQFF
TRBJ2-2,few,TRBD1,TRBV28,TGTGCCAGCAGTTTAGACAGGGGAAACGCGAACACCGGGGAGCTGTTTTTT,CASSLDRGNANTGELFF
TRBJ2-7,.,TRBD1,TRBV28,TGTGCCAGCAGGGACAGGGCTCCGTACGAGCAGTACTTC,CASRDRAPYEQYF
TRBJ2-2,.,.,TRBV30,TGTGCCTGGACTAGGGGTACCGGGGAGCTGTTTTTT,CAWTRGTGELFF
TRBJ1-2,.,.,TRBV20-1,TGCAGTGCCTCAGGGGACTATGGCTACACCTTC,CSASGDYGYTF
TRBJ2-3,.,TRBD1,TRBV27,TGTGCCAGCAGTCCTACGACAGGGGTGGGCACAGATACGCAGTATTTT,CASSPTTGVGTDTQYF
TRBJ2-5,.,TRBD1,TRBV9,TGTGCCAGCAGCATAGACAGGGAAGGAGAGACCCAGTACTTC,CASSIDREGETQYF
TRBJ2-2,.,.,TRBV9,TGTGCCAGCAGCGTGGGGGTCACCGGGGAGCTGTTTTTT,CASSVGVTGELFF
TRBJ2-5,.,.,TRBV20-1,TGCACGCCGGGCAACCAAGAGACCCAGTACTTC,CTPGNQETQYF
TRBJ2-3,.,.,TRBV15,TGTGCCACCAGCAGAAACTCCCGCCGCACAGATACGCAGTATTTT,CATSRNSRRTDTQYF
TRBJ2-7,.,.,TRBV11-2,TGTGCCAGCAGGGGGAAGACTACACAGGAGCAGTACTTC,CASRGKTTQEQYF
TRBJ1-2,.,TRBD1,TRBV18,TGTGCCAGCTCCCCACAGGGGACCTTTCTGGGCTACACCTTC,CASSPQGTFLGYTF
TRBJ2-1,.,.,TRBV7-9,TGTGCCAGCAGCCCAGGGGGGTTTCGCTACAATGAGCAGTTCTTC,CASSPGGFRYNEQFF
TRBJ2-6,.,.,TRBV7-2,TGTGCCAGCAGCTTCCCGAGACAGGGACTCTCGGCTGGGGCCAACGTCCTGACTTTC,CASSFPRQGLSAGANVLTF
TRBJ1-3,.,.,TRBV19,TGTGCCAGTAAGCTCAGGTCTGGAAACACCATATATTTT,CASKLRSGNTIYF
TRBJ2-7,.,TRBD1,TRBV5-1,TGCGCCAGCAGCTGGCCCGACAGGGCCTACGAGCAGTACTTC,CASSWPDRAYEQYF
TRBJ1-1,.,.,TRBV9,TGTGCCAGCAGCGCCTCTCGGGACGGTACGGACACTGAAGCTTTCTTT,CASSASRDGTDTEAFF
TRBJ2-3,once,.,TRBV6-5,TGTGCCAGCAGCTTCTGGGGCAGTGGCACAGATACGCAGTATTTT,CASSFWGSGTDTQYF
TRBJ1-2,.,TRBD1,TRBV18,TGTGCCAGCTCACCCGACAGGGAAAGAGGCTACACCTTC,CASSPDRERGYTF
TRBJ2-4,.,TRBD2,TRBV19,TGTGCCAGTAGTATATTCGGCGGGGGGGCGACCAAAAACATTCAGTACTTC,CASSIFGGGATKNIQYF
TRBJ1-2,many,.,TRBV28,TGTGCCAGCAGTTTTAGCGGTTCCGGGGGGTTTGGCTACACCTTC,CASSFSGSGGFGYTF
TRBJ1-2,.,.,TRBV6-1,TGTGCCAGCAGTGCGGACACCAACTATGGCTACACCTTC,CASSADTNYGYTF
TRBJ1-5,.,.,TRBV6-1,TGTGCCAGCAGTGAAGGGGTTCAGGGGCCCCAGCCCCAGCATTTT,CASSEGVQGPQPQHF